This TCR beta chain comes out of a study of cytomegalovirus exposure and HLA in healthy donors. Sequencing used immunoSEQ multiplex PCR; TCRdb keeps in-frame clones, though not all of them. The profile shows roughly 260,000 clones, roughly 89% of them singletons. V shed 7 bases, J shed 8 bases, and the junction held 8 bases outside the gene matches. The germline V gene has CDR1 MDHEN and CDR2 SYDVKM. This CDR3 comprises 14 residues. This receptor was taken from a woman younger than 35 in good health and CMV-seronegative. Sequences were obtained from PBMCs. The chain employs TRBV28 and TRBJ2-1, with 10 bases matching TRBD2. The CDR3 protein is CASNKAGGPYEQFF. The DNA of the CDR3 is TGTGCCAGCAACAAAGCGGGGGGGCCATATGAGCAGTTCTTC.